This T cell receptor beta chain comes out of a study of OX40 agonist ivuxolimab in advanced cancers. Overall study: The treatment was a fully human IgG2 OX40 agonist, ivuxolimab. Patient treatment consisted of intravenous ivuxolimab administration every 2 weeks at 0.01 to 10 mg/kg.

CDR1 SGHTA and CDR2 FQGNSA come from the germline V gene. Trimming left V 5 bases short and J 3 bases short, with 17 bases between. CDR3 size: 15 residues. Some clones are missing from TCRdb's copy, which holds only in-frame ones; the method was immunoSEQ multiplex PCR. The sample has about 58,000 clones; approximately 80% are singletons. The study sampled blood at baseline, cycle 4 day 1, and cycle 7 day 1. As concerns this clone: Antigen specificity is unknown.

The study, taken as a whole, reports: Expanded clones were, on average, more numerous among CD8+ T cells than CD4+.

This receptor was obtained from an adult with an advanced solid tumor such as melanoma, head and neck, liver or kidney cancer. This sample comprised CD4+ or CD8+ T cells sorted from blood, obtained in a trial of the OX40 agonist ivuxolimab. The chain carries TRBV7-2 and TRBJ2-7; possibly TRBD2 for D (6 bases). CDR3 region: CASSLSSVTGYEQYF. CDR3 DNA: TGTGCCAGCAGCCTCTCTAGCGTTACTGGCTACGAGCAGTACTTC. The full variable domain, with the rest looked up from reference TRBV7-2 and TRBJ2-7, is GAGVSQSPSNKVTEKGKDVELRCDPISGHTALYWYRQSLGQGLEFLIYFQGNSAPDKSGLPSDRFSAERTGGSVSTLTIQRTQQEDSAVYLCASSLSSVTGYEQYFGPGTRLTVT.